This passage covers 2 T cell receptor beta chains from one sample sequenced in a study of T cell responses to AZD1222 COVID-19 vaccine. Libraries were prepared by immunoSEQ multiplex PCR; TCRdb keeps only in-frame clonotypes and omits some of them. The table includes 85,000 or so clones, around 84% detected once. Sequencing used peripheral blood, obtained 28 days after the second AZD1222 dose. The receptors originated from an adult who received the AZD1222 COVID-19 vaccine.

The chain is built from TRBV18 and TRBJ1-2; 8 bases agree with TRBD1. The CDR3 is made up of 14 amino acids. Trimming took 3 bases from V and 3 from J; bases not matched to a gene: 3. Germline lookup yields CDR1 KGHSH and CDR2 LQKENI. The CDR3 bases are TGTGCCAGCTCACCCCCGGGACAGGACTATGGCTACACCTTC. Translation gives CASSPPGQDYGYTF.

The chain is built from TRBV5-4 and TRBJ2-5, with D perhaps being TRBD1 or TRBD2 (5 bases each). This CDR3 comprises 15 residues. Germline V gives CDR1 SGHNT, CDR2 YYREEE (reference sequence). The V end lost 0 bases, the J end lost 3 bases, and 12 bases lay between the germline ends. CDR3: CASSLAGTQEETQYF. CDR3 nucleotide sequence: TGTGCCAGCAGCTTGGCCGGGACGCAAGAAGAGACCCAGTACTTC.